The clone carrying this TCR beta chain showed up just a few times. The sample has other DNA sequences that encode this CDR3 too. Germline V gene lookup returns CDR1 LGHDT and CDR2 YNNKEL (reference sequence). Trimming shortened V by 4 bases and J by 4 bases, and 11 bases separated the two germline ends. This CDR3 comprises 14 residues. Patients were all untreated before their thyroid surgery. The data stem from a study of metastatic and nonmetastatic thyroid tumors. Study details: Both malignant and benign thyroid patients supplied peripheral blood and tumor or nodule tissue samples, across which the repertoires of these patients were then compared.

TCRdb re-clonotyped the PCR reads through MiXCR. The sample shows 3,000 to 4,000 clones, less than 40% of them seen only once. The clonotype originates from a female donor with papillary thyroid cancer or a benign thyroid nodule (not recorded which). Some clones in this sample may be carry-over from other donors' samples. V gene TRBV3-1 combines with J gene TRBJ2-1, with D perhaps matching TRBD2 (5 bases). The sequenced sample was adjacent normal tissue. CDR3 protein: CASSLSSGYNEQFF. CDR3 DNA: TGTGCCAGCAGCCTCTCATCGGGGTACAATGAGCAGTTCTTC.